Listed below are T cell receptor beta chains from one sample, sequenced in a study of blood T cell repertoires in COVID-19. Measured with immunoSEQ multiplex PCR; TCRdb has only the in-frame clones, and not every one. Of about 160,000 clones detected, approximately 86% appear once; the ten largest clones hold under 0.7%. Material for sequencing was peripheral blood. These receptor sequences come from a man between 60 and 75 years old with COVID-19, enrolled during active disease. Both conserved end residues are part of each CDR3. D genes are given only for firm matches. Expanded clones get a size class; other rows say once, few or many, or leave the size out.

>TRBJ1-1|NA|TRBV6-2/TRBV6-3|NA|13
CASSYVGDTEAFF
TGTGCCAGCAGTTACGTAGGGGACACTGAAGCTTTCTTT
>TRBJ2-2|TRBD1|TRBV3-1/TRBV3-2|NA|20
CASSQNGAGTETPGTGELFF
TGTGCCAGCAGCCAGAATGGGGCCGGGACAGAGACTCCGGGGACCGGGGAGCTGTTTTTT
>TRBJ1-1|TRBD1|TRBV7-3|few|18
CASSLMPYRGSGDTEAFF
TGTGCCAGCAGCTTAATGCCTTACAGGGGATCGGGTGACACTGAAGCTTTCTTT
>TRBJ1-1|NA|TRBV13|once|11
CASSRNTEAFF
TGTGCCAGCAGCCGGAACACTGAAGCTTTCTTT
>TRBJ1-5|TRBD1|TRBV19|NA|14
CASRPGQGVEPQHF
TGTGCCAGTAGACCCGGACAGGGAGTCGAGCCCCAGCATTTT
>TRBJ1-4|NA|TRBV11-3|once|17
CASSSRGFCLLDEKLFF
TGTGCCAGCAGCTCGAGAGGGTTCTGTTTACTCGATGAAAAACTGTTTTTT
>TRBJ1-1|TRBD1|TRBV27|few|13
CANTGGVRTEAFF
TGTGCCAACACAGGGGGCGTAAGGACTGAAGCTTTCTTT
>TRBJ2-7|NA|TRBV19|few|14
CASNPGHSAGEQYF
TGTGCCAGTAACCCGGGACATAGCGCGGGCGAGCAGTACTTC
>TRBJ2-1|TRBD2|TRBV4-3|once|15
CASSQELAGASEQFF
TGCGCCAGCAGCCAAGAGCTAGCGGGAGCCAGTGAGCAGTTCTTC
>TRBJ1-1|NA|TRBV7-9|few|14
CASSLGTDVTEAFF
TGTGCCAGCAGCTTAGGGACAGACGTCACTGAAGCTTTCTTT
>TRBJ1-1|TRBD1|TRBV11-1|NA|16
CASRDTGVGGTTEAFF
TGTGCCAGCAGAGATACAGGGGTGGGGGGAACCACTGAAGCTTTCTTT
>TRBJ1-5|NA|TRBV4-3|NA|15
CASSPNSNPSQPQHF
TGCGCCAGCAGCCCCAATTCCAATCCCAGTCAGCCCCAGCATTTT
>TRBJ2-1|NA|TRBV9|NA|18
CASSASVGALMGLNEQFF
TGTGCCAGCAGCGCATCAGTGGGGGCCTTGATGGGATTGAATGAGCAGTTCTTC
>TRBJ2-2|TRBD1|TRBV9|NA|15
CASSRTGQYTGELFF
TGTGCCAGCAGCAGGACAGGCCAATACACCGGGGAGCTGTTTTTT
>TRBJ1-1|TRBD1|TRBV18|NA|15
CASSTRQGWNTEAFF
TGTGCCAGCTCAACCCGACAGGGTTGGAACACTGAAGCTTTCTTT
>TRBJ1-1|NA|TRBV10-2|few|14
CASSLDGMNTEAFF
TGCGCCAGCAGTTTGGACGGGATGAACACTGAAGCTTTCTTT
>TRBJ2-1|NA|TRBV19|once|15
CASSILQDSYNEQFF
TGTGCCAGTAGTATATTACAGGACTCCTACAATGAGCAGTTCTTC
>TRBJ2-7|NA|TRBV1|NA|20
CTSSQEIRLAGGRLTYEQYF
TGCACCAGCAGCCAAGAAATACGGCTAGCGGGGGGCCGGCTTACCTACGAGCAGTACTTC
>TRBJ2-3|NA|TRBV19|NA|15
CATTDRPGSTDTQYF
TGTGCCACTACAGACCGTCCGGGGAGCACAGATACGCAGTATTTT
>TRBJ1-2|TRBD1|TRBV7-2|NA|13
CASSGRTGVGYTF
TGTGCCAGCAGCGGCCGCACAGGGGTGGGCTACACCTTC
>TRBJ1-1|TRBD1|TRBV18|NA|14
CASSRTGTGTEAFF
TGTGCCAGCTCACGGACAGGGACGGGCACTGAAGCTTTCTTT
>TRBJ2-7|TRBD2|TRBV7-9|NA|16
CASSSRLWEGSYEQYF
TGTGCCAGCAGCTCCCGGCTTTGGGAGGGATCCTACGAGCAGTACTTC
>TRBJ1-5|NA|TRBV19|NA|15
CASSSEGNSNQPQHF
TGTGCCAGTAGTAGTGAGGGAAATAGCAATCAGCCCCAGCATTTT
>TRBJ2-7|TRBD2|TRBV16|NA|15
CASSRLAGGLGEQYF
TGTGCCAGCAGCCGACTAGCGGGGGGACTGGGGGAGCAGTACTTC
>TRBJ2-2|TRBD1|TRBV29-1|NA|13
CSARDRGGGELFF
TGCAGCGCAAGGGACAGGGGAGGCGGGGAGCTGTTTTTT
>TRBJ1-3|TRBD1|TRBV5-1|NA|18
CASSITGDHLFSGNTIYF
TGCGCCAGCAGTATAACAGGGGACCACTTGTTCTCTGGAAACACCATATATTTT
>TRBJ2-7|NA|TRBV28|NA|12
CASSDNNYEQYF
TGTGCCAGCAGTGACAATAACTACGAGCAGTACTTC
>TRBJ1-1|NA|TRBV19|NA|13
CASSGYRGGEAFF
TGTGCCAGTAGTGGCTATCGGGGTGGGGAAGCTTTCTTT